One TCR beta chain is described in this entry. The CDR3 loop spans 14 amino acids. Germline V lookup: CDR1 MNHEY, CDR2 SVGEGT. The V gene lost 6 bases and the J gene lost 4 bases, with 15 bases spanning the gap. Using its own MiXCR run on the RT-PCR reads, TCRdb lists one record per CDR3 protein. The sample lists hundreds of thousands of distinct CDR3 sequences, 14% occurring once. This clonotype was obtained from a female donor in good health, serving as a healthy control. Material for sequencing was memory CD4+ T cells from blood. V and J are TRBV6-2 or TRBV6-3 and TRBJ1-2; D is ambiguous. The CDR3 sequence is CASSLLDQTYGYTF. Here the CDR3 DNA reads TGTGCCAGCAGCCTTTTGGACCAAACCTATGGCTACACCTTC.